A single sample gave rise to the 20 T cell receptor beta chains below, sequenced in a study of blood T cell repertoires in COVID-19. TCRdb's copy holds only in-frame clones and misses some; the assay was immunoSEQ multiplex PCR. Among about 480,000 clones listed, approximately 91% were seen once. The sequencing input was PBMCs or T cells enriched from blood (not recorded which). These receptors all come from a woman aged 55-69 years who had recovered from COVID-19.

This chain connects TRBV28 to TRBJ1-1; possible D gene TRBD1, 6 bases. Trimming cost V 6 bases and J 0 bases, with 8 bases left between them. CDR3 length equals 13 residues. From germline, CDR1 is MDHEN and CDR2 SYDVKM. The CDR3 region has the DNA TGTGCCAGCAGGGGACACCTGAACACTGAAGCTTTCTTT. This gives the protein CASRGHLNTEAFF.

The gene calls are TRBV6-5 and TRBJ2-7, with D possibly TRBD2 on 5 matching bases. Germline-derived CDR1 and CDR2 are MNHEY and SVGAGI. Between the trimmed V and J ends, which lost 6 bases and 5 bases, there was a span of 14 bases. The CDR3 has 13 residues. The CDR3 here is CASSVVRADEQYV. The CDR3 DNA reads TGTGCCAGCAGCGTCGTGAGGGCGGACGAGCAGTACGTC.

The J gene is TRBJ1-5, the V gene TRBV19, with D unclear. CDR3 length: 16 residues. Trimming shortened V by 1 base and J by 0 bases, and 10 bases separated the two germline ends. From germline, CDR1 is LNHDA and CDR2 SQIVND (reference sequence). The CDR3 DNA is TGTGCCAGTAGTATAGTATTCAGATCTAGCAATCAGCCCCAGCATTTT. Its protein product is CASSIVFRSSNQPQHF.

The chain carries TRBV4-1 and TRBJ2-3, with 7 bases lining up with TRBD1. The CDR3 consists of 15 residues. Trimming took 3 bases from V and 6 from J; bases not matched to a gene: 9. Germline V gene sequence: CDR1 MGHRA, CDR2 YSYEKL. The CDR3 loop is CASSQTGLVPDTQYF. The CDR3 nucleotides read TGCGCCAGCAGCCAGACAGGGTTGGTTCCTGATACGCAGTATTTT.

This chain uses TRBV28 with TRBJ1-5; D gene unclear. The CDR3 contains 13 residues. Deletions cut 6 bases from V and 0 bases from J, with 6 bases between. The germline V gene has CDR1 MDHEN and CDR2 SYDVKM. CDR3 region: CASRSGSNQPQHF. Written as DNA, the CDR3 is TGTGCCAGCAGGTCGGGTAGCAATCAGCCCCAGCATTTT.

The chain links TRBV18 to TRBJ2-3, with a possible D match to TRBD1 (6 bases). The CDR3 runs 16 residues. The ends were cut back, 3 bases at V and 2 bases at J, with 15 bases in the middle. The germline CDR1 and CDR2 sequences are KGHSH and LQKENI. The CDR3 DNA follows: TGTGCCAGCTCACCTCAGATGACAGGTACCACAGATACGCAGTATTTT. Translating it yields CASSPQMTGTTDTQYF.

V is TRBV18 and J is TRBJ2-7; possible D gene TRBD1, 7 bases. Trimming left V 2 bases short and J 7 bases short, with 12 bases between. The length of the CDR3 is 13 residues. The V gene's germline CDR1 is KGHSH and CDR2 LQKENI. The CDR3, as DNA: TGTGCCAGCTCACCATGGGCAGGGGGGGAGCAGTACGTC. Protein product: CASSPWAGGEQYV.

This sequence joins TRBV18 and TRBJ2-2; 14 nucleotides match TRBD2. With V trimmed by 0 bases and J by 9 bases, 9 bases remained unmatched. The germline V gene encodes CDR1 KGHSH and CDR2 LQKENI. The CDR3 sequence is 18 residues long. CDR3 DNA sequence: TGTGCCAGCTCACCACCAGGACTAGCGGGGGGCCCTAACCGGGAGCTGTTTTTT. Translated, it gives CASSPPGLAGGPNRELFF.

This clone was detected once. The CDR3 DNA reads as TGTGCCTGGAGGGGTCCACGGGTCGGGGAGCTGTTTTTT. This codes for CAWRGPRVGELFF. The chain combines TRBV30 with TRBJ2-2; D ambiguous. Germline CDR1 reads GTSNPN; CDR2 reads SVGIG (reference sequence). This CDR3 is 13 amino acids long. Trimming took 3 bases from V and 7 from J, leaving 12 bases between them.

This clone was recorded many times. J is TRBJ1-2 and V is TRBV27; 10 positions agree with TRBD1. J gave up 4 bases and V 8 bases, and 7 bases lay outside the gene matches. CDR1 and CDR2 (germline): MNHEY, SMNVEV (reference sequence). The length of the CDR3 is 14 residues. This chain's CDR3 is CASGRQGASYGYTF. CDR3 in DNA: TGTGCCAGCGGAAGACAGGGGGCCAGCTATGGCTACACCTTC.

The gene calls are TRBV4-1 and TRBJ2-7; TRBD1 matches 9 bases. The CDR3 consists of 16 residues. CDR1 and CDR2 (germline): MGHRA, YSYEKL. V was clipped by 0 bases and J by 4 bases; unmatched bases: 7. The CDR3 DNA is TGCGCCAGCAGCCAAGAGTTTGACAGGGGGTGGTACGAGCAGTACTTC. It yields the protein CASSQEFDRGWYEQYF.

The gene calls are TRBV14 and TRBJ2-7; a possible D gene is TRBD2 (6 bases). V was pared by 4 bases and J by 3 bases, with 10 bases between. The CDR3 spans 13 residues. Germline loops: CDR1 SGHDN, CDR2 FVKESK. Written as DNA, the CDR3 is TGTGCCAGCAGCCCGGGACTCTTCTACGAGCAGTACTTC. It encodes CASSPGLFYEQYF.

Only one count was recorded for this clone. The chain recombines TRBV5-4 with TRBJ1-1; D uncertain. Trimming took 4 bases from V and 0 from J, leaving 16 bases between them. Germline V CDR1 and CDR2: SGHNT, YYREEE (reference sequence). The CDR3 extends over 16 amino acids. DNA for the CDR3: TGTGCCAGCAGCGGTGCTAAAAGGGAGATGAACACTGAAGCTTTCTTT. This sequence encodes CASSGAKREMNTEAFF.

This clone was picked up one time. This rearrangement joins TRBV25-1 to TRBJ2-1; 7 nucleotides line up with TRBD1. CDR1 and CDR2 (germline): MGHDK, SYGVNS. The CDR3 contains 16 residues. The V segment lost 3 bases and the J segment 6 bases; nucleotides outside the gene matches: 11. CDR3: CASSDRTGIGSNEQFF. As DNA, the CDR3 is TGTGCCAGCAGTGATCGGACAGGAATTGGATCCAATGAGCAGTTCTTC.

V is TRBV7-2 and J is TRBJ2-7; the match to TRBD2 covers 10 bases. Germline loops: CDR1 SGHTA, CDR2 FQGNSA. CDR3 length: 15 amino acids. V shed 4 bases, J shed 2 bases, and the junction held 5 bases outside the gene matches. The CDR3 DNA sequence: TGTGCCAGCAGCTCACAAGCGGGGGGGCCCTACGAGCAGTACGTC. It translates to CASSSQAGGPYEQYV.

This clone was found a few times. The chain couples TRBV6-1 to TRBJ1-2; D remains unclear. Trimming took 3 bases from V and 5 from J, leaving 16 bases between them. Germline V gene sequence: CDR1 MNHNS, CDR2 SASEGT. This CDR3 spans 15 amino acids. The CDR3 bases are TGTGCCAGCAGTGAGGGTACAGCCTCGATGTATGGCTACACCTTC. Translating gives CASSEGTASMYGYTF.

The genes are TRBV27 and TRBJ2-7; 10 positions match TRBD1. Germline CDR1 is MNHEY and CDR2 is SMNVEV (reference sequence). This CDR3 is built from 16 residues. The ends lost 2 bases at V and 3 bases at J; junction bases unmatched: 7. The CDR3 region is CASSLDRGHRGYEQYF. DNA for the CDR3: TGTGCCAGCAGTTTAGACAGGGGGCATAGAGGCTACGAGCAGTACTTC.

The CDR3 DNA is TGTGCCAGCAGCTTAGGGGGACAGGGTATTGCCTACGAGCAGTACTTC. This translates into CASSLGGQGIAYEQYF. The V gene is TRBV5-6, the J gene TRBJ2-7; 9 bases match TRBD1. This CDR3 is 16 amino acids long. V was clipped by 2 bases and J by 2 bases; unmatched bases: 8. In germline, CDR1 is SGHDT, CDR2 YYEEEE.

V gene TRBV3-1 (or the pseudogene TRBV3-2) combines with J gene TRBJ1-2; D unresolved. The CDR3 spans 13 residues. Germline-derived CDR1 and CDR2 are LGHDT and YNNKEL (reference sequence). Trimming removed 0 bases from V and 2 bases from J, with 4 bases in between. DNA of the CDR3: TGTGCCAGCAGCCAAGAACAGAACTATGGCTACACCTTC. It specifies CASSQEQNYGYTF.

The rearrangement uses TRBV12-5 and TRBJ2-7, with TRBD2 identical over 14 bases. The junction had 20 bases not matched to a gene; V was cut back by 0 bases and J by 4 bases. CDR1 and CDR2 (germline): LGHNT, FRNRAP. This CDR3 spans 22 amino acids. CDR3 coding DNA: TGTGCTAGTGGTTTGGTAGTTGCGGGACGGGGGACTAGCGGGGGAATTCTGTACGAGCAGTACTTC. Protein: CASGLVVAGRGTSGGILYEQYF.